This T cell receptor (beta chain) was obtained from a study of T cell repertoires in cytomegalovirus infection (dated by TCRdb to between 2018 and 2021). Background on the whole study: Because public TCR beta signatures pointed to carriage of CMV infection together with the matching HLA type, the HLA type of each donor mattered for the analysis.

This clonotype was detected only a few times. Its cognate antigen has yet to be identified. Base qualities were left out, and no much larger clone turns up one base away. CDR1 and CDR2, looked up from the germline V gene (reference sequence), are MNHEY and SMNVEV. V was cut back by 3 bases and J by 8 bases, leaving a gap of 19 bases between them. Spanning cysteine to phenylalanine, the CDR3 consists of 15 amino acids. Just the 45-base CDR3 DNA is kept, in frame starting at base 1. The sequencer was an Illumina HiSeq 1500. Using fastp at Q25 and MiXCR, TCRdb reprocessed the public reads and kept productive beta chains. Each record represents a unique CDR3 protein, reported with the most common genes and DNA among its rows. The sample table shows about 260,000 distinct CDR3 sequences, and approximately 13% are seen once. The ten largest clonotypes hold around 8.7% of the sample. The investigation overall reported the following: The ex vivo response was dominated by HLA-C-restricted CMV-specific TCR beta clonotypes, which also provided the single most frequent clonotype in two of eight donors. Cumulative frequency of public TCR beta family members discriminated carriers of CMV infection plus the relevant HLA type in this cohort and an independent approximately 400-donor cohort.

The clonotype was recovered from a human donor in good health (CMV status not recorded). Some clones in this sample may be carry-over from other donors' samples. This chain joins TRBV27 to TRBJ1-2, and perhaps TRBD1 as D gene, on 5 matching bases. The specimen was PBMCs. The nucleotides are TGTGCCAGCAGTTTTTCCGACAGCTGGTTAGGAGGCTACACCTTC. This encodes CASSFSDSWLGGYTF.